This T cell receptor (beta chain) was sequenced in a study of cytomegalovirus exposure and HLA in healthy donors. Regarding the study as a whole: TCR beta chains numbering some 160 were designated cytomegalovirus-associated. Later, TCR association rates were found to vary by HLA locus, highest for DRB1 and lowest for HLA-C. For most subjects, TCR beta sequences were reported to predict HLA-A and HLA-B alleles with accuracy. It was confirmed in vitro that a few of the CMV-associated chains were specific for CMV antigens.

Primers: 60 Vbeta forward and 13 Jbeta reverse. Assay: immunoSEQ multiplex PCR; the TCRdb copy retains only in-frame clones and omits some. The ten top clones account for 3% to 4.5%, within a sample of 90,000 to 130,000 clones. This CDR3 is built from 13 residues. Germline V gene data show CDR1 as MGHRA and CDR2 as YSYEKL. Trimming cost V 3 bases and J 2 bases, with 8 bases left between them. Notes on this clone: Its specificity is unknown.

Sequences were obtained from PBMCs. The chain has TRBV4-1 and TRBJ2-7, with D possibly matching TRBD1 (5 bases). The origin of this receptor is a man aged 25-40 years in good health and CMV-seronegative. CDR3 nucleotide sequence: TGCGCCAGCAGCCACGGCAGGGCCTACGAGCAGTACTTC. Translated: CASSHGRAYEQYF.